Described below is a single T cell receptor beta chain sequence and its context. The entry originates in a study of blood T cell repertoires in COVID-19. Study-wide context: The study drew acute and convalescent COVID-19 samples from the United States, Italy and Spain. Sources were T cells, B-cell-depleted T cells, or PBMCs; the material itself was cDNA or gDNA.

As originally analysed: Counts of nucleated cells, estimated from reference gene primer amplification, were obtained. Here immunoSEQ multiplex PCR was the method, and the copy in TCRdb shows in-frame clones only, minus some. V, J and clone size reflect that table, while D and trimming were determined from the DNA. Of roughly 51,000 clones in the sample, 80% to 90% were seen once. The CDR3 is 15 residues long. Looked up from germline, CDR1 is LGHDT and CDR2 is YNNKEL (reference sequence). Trimming at V came to 2 bases and at J to 5 bases, leaving 4 bases not matched to a gene. V and J are TRBV3-1 (or the pseudogene TRBV3-2) and TRBJ2-1, with 9 bases aligning to TRBD1. This TCR came from a woman aged 80 or over with acute or convalescent COVID-19. Sequenced sample: peripheral blood. The CDR3 nucleotides are TGTGCCAGCAGCCAACTACAGGGGGCTAACAATGAGCAGTTCTTC. It yields the protein CASSQLQGANNEQFF.